These 16 T cell receptor beta chains originate from one sample sequenced in a study of cytomegalovirus exposure and HLA in healthy donors. Primers included in the PCR were 60 Vbeta and 13 Jbeta primers. Sequencing used immunoSEQ multiplex PCR; TCRdb keeps in-frame clones, though not all of them. The top ten clones hold 6% to 8% of a sample with around 85,000 clones, about four fifths of them seen once. The sample consisted of PBMCs. These receptors originate from a man aged 25 to 40 in good health and CMV-seronegative.

This clone was detected once. The chain joins TRBV5-1 to TRBJ2-7, with 12 bases lining up with TRBD2. Germline CDR1 reads SGHRS; CDR2 reads YFSETQ. With 0 bases clipped from V and 7 bases from J, the junction kept 11 bases outside the gene matches. The CDR3 has 17 amino acids. For the CDR3, the DNA is TGCGCCAGCAGCTTGGGACTAGCGGGAGTGGGGACGGATGAGCAGTACTTC. Protein sequence: CASSLGLAGVGTDEQYF.

J is TRBJ2-7 and V is TRBV19; 7 bases are shared with TRBD1. The J segment lost 12 bases and the V segment lost 6 bases, leaving 11 bases of the junction unmatched. This CDR3 region has 12 residues. The germline V gene encodes CDR1 LNHDA and CDR2 SQIVND (reference sequence). The CDR3 nucleotides read TGTGCCAGTAGACGCCCTCCGACAGGGATGTACTTC. Its translation is CASRRPPTGMYF.

The chain combines TRBV30 with TRBJ2-2, with D perhaps matching TRBD1 (6 bases). The V end lost 1 base, the J end lost 1 base, and 10 bases lay between the germline ends. The CDR3 covers 15 residues. The germline V gene encodes CDR1 GTSNPN and CDR2 SVGIG (reference sequence). CDR3 amino acids: CAWSDGTKNTGELFF. Written as DNA, the CDR3 is TGTGCCTGGAGTGACGGGACAAAGAACACCGGGGAGCTGTTTTTT. Together with reference TRBV30 and TRBJ2-2, the CDR3 gives the full variable domain: SQTIHQWPATLVQPVGSPLSLECTVEGTSNPNLYWYRQAAGRGLQLLFYSVGIGQISSEVPQNLSASRPQDRQFILSSKKLLLSDSGFYLCAWSDGTKNTGELFFGEGSRLTVL.

The chain employs TRBV6-5 and TRBJ2-5; D may be TRBD2 (6 bases). Trimming shortened V by 2 bases and J by 5 bases, and 15 bases separated the two germline ends. The CDR3 length is 15 residues. Germline assignment: CDR1 MNHEY and CDR2 SVGAGI. Here the CDR3 reads CASSYQEGAGETQYF. The CDR3 nucleotides read TGTGCCAGCAGTTACCAAGAAGGGGCGGGGGAGACCCAGTACTTC.

The V and J genes are TRBV5-1 and TRBJ2-1, with 15 positions matching TRBD2. CDR3 length: 17 residues. Germline V gene sequence: CDR1 SGHRS, CDR2 YFSETQ. Germline trimming cut 4 bases from V and 5 bases from J; bases unmatched to any gene: 7. The CDR3 DNA follows: TGCGCCAGCAGCCCAGGACTAGCGGGGGGGCCGAACAATGAGCAGTTCTTC. Protein: CASSPGLAGGPNNEQFF.

The gene calls are TRBV6-1 and TRBJ1-5; maybe TRBD1 (6 bases). V lost 4 bases and J 2 bases, leaving 9 bases between the germline ends. This CDR3 region has 14 residues. Looked up from germline, CDR1 is MNHNS and CDR2 is SASEGT. CDR3 in DNA: TGTGCCAGCAGTGTTAACAGGGGCAATCAGCCCCAGCATTTT. It specifies CASSVNRGNQPQHF.

V and J are TRBV14 and TRBJ2-5; the D is unclear. The CDR3 consists of 13 residues. CDR1 is SGHDN, CDR2 FVKESK, per germline. V was shortened by 1 base and J by 5 bases, with 8 bases between the two germline ends. CDR3 loop: CASSQGSTETQYF. The CDR3 DNA reads TGTGCCAGCAGCCAAGGCTCCACTGAGACCCAGTACTTC.

This clone showed up just once. This chain connects TRBV5-4 to TRBJ1-1; 7 positions match TRBD1. CDR3 length: 14 amino acids. J gave up 0 bases and V 7 bases, and 6 bases lay outside the gene matches. Germline CDR1 is SGHNT and CDR2 is YYREEE (reference sequence). As DNA, the CDR3 is TGTGCCAGCCGACAGGGACCCGTGAACACTGAAGCTTTCTTT. Translating it yields CASRQGPVNTEAFF.

The chain couples TRBV30 to TRBJ1-2, with TRBD1 matching 8 bases. Germline V gene lookup returns CDR1 GTSNPN and CDR2 SVGIG (reference sequence). V gave up 0 bases and J gave up 3 bases; unmatched junction bases: 3. This CDR3 region has 14 residues. DNA of the CDR3: TGTGCCTGGAGTGTGGGACAGGCGCACTATGGCTACACCTTC. This codes for CAWSVGQAHYGYTF.

The chain couples TRBV30 to TRBJ2-1, with 14 bases fitting TRBD2. The germline CDR1 and CDR2 sequences are GTSNPN and SVGIG (reference sequence). CDR3 length equals 18 residues. The J segment lost 8 bases and the V segment lost 3 bases, leaving 15 bases of the junction unmatched. In DNA form, the CDR3 reads TGTGCCTGGAGGTCCCCTCTCGGACTAGCGGGGGGCCGGGATGAGCAGTTCTTC. Translation: CAWRSPLGLAGGRDEQFF.

The chain employs TRBV18 and TRBJ1-2; D may be TRBD1 (5 bases). Trimming removed 3 bases from V and 6 bases from J, with 11 bases in between. Germline CDR1 and CDR2: KGHSH and LQKENI. The CDR3 loop spans 13 amino acids. The chain's CDR3 is CASSPSREDGYTF. The CDR3 bases are TGTGCCAGCTCACCGAGCAGGGAAGATGGCTACACCTTC.

The J gene is TRBJ2-7, the V gene TRBV6-5; 9 bases map to TRBD2. Per the germline V gene, CDR1 is MNHEY and CDR2 is SVGAGI. The CDR3 length is 15 residues. The ends lost 6 bases at V and 4 bases at J; junction bases unmatched: 10. This CDR3 reads CASRKGTSSEYEQYF. DNA for the CDR3: TGTGCCAGCAGAAAAGGGACTAGCTCAGAATACGAGCAGTACTTC.

The rearrangement links TRBV25-1 to TRBJ2-7, with TRBD1 matching 7 bases. V dropped 2 bases and J dropped 5; count of bases not matched to a gene: 0. CDR1 MGHDK and CDR2 SYGVNS come from the germline V gene. This CDR3 has 12 residues. CDR3 in amino acids: CASSERGHEQYF. The CDR3 coding sequence is TGTGCCAGCAGTGAAAGGGGGCACGAGCAGTACTTC.

The V call is TRBV27, the J call TRBJ1-3; possible D gene TRBD1, 5 bases. V was clipped by 5 bases and J by 0 bases, with 11 bases between them. Germline V CDR1 and CDR2: MNHEY, SMNVEV (reference sequence). The CDR3 has 15 amino acids. The CDR3 loop reads CASSDLGGSGNTIYF. In nucleotides, the CDR3 is TGTGCCAGCAGTGACCTCGGGGGCTCTGGAAACACCATATATTTT.

The rearrangement links TRBV7-9 to TRBJ2-7, with 10 nucleotides matching TRBD1. Germline CDR1 and CDR2: SEHNR and FQNEAQ (reference sequence). Germline trimming cut 8 bases from V and 1 base from J; bases unmatched to any gene: 2. This CDR3 has 13 residues. CDR3 DNA: TGTGCCAGCCAGGGACAGGGGTCCTACGAGCAGTACTTC. This sequence encodes CASQGQGSYEQYF.

The chain couples TRBV5-1 to TRBJ2-7; D uncertain. This CDR3 contains 18 residues. Germline CDR1 and CDR2: SGHRS and YFSETQ. Trimming pared 1 base from V and 0 bases from J, leaving 20 bases between. The CDR3 nucleotides are TGCGCCAGCAGCTTGACAACAACTACGGCGCTTAGCTCCTACGAGCAGTACTTC. Protein product: CASSLTTTTALSSYEQYF.